This TCR beta chain was found in a study of human T cells and chemical hapten exposure. In the study overall: Small discrepancies in pooled library volume mainly accounted for the varying TCR yields per sample. Study observations and caveats: Donors were affected by alopecia, so their immune reaction might vary from that of healthy individuals.

On this clonotype itself: What it recognizes is unknown.

Indicated time point: patch test 3, about 24 weeks after DPC sensitization. Treatment in this sample: therapeutic diphenylcyclopropenone sensitization with weekly scalp DPC. Alopecia patients, 18 to 70 years old and DPC-suitable, served as donors. Unfractionated whole blood was the source from which total RNA was extracted. TCRdb reprocessed the RACE reads with MiXCR, giving one entry per CDR3 protein. The sample has 100,000 or so distinct CDR3 sequences, approximately 36% seen once. The sample was whole blood, taken in connection with sensitization to the hapten diphenylcyclopropenone (DPC). The source is a man in his forties with alopecia areata. Some clones in this sample may be carry-over from other donors' samples.

CDR3 in amino acids: CASSYEPAGRDEQYF. CDR3 bases: TGTGCCAGCAGTTACGAACCTGCGGGGAGGGATGAGCAGTACTTC. The V gene is TRBV6-7, the J gene TRBJ2-7; 7 nucleotides agree with TRBD2. TRBV6-7 is classed as an ORF, of uncertain function. Trimming took 2 bases from V and 7 from J; bases not matched to a gene: 11. The CDR3 contains 15 residues.